This T cell receptor beta chain stems from a study of blood T cells in healthy people across ages. A sample-barcoded 5' primer and a J-beta primer mix were used in a second PCR of about 7 to 12 cycles. Every sample returned 2.5 million or more CDR3-containing paired-end reads. TCRdb used MiXCR to reprocess the 5' RACE reads, holding one entry per CDR3 protein. This sample has about 800,000 distinct CDR3 sequences, with around 25% found just once. The V gene's germline CDR1 is SGHTA and CDR2 FQGNSA. The CDR3 consists of 13 residues. V was trimmed by 5 bases and J by 1 base, leaving 8 bases between them. This clonotype was found many times. The same specimen was also included in a second study, on T cells of mothers and their children. That paper notes: A few healthy Caucasian mothers gave samples, and so did their six children.

This chain joins TRBV7-2 and TRBJ2-5, with D uncertain. The sample comprised blood. This sequence was found in a boy between 10 and 17 years old in good health. The CDR3 DNA is TGTGCCAGCAGCGCCGGTACCCAAGAGACCCAGTACTTC. This encodes CASSAGTQETQYF.